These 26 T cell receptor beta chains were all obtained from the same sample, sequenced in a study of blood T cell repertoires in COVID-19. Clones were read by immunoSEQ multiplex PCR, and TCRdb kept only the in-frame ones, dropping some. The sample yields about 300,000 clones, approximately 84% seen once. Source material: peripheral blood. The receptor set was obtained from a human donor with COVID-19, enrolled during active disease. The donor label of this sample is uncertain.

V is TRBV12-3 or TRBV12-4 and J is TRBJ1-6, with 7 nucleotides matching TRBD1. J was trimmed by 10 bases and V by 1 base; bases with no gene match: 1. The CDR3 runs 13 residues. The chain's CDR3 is CASSLDRGSPLHF. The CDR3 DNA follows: TGTGCCAGCAGTTTAGACAGGGGCTCACCCCTCCACTTT.

This CDR3 is CASSDLKQVYGANVLTF. DNA of the CDR3: TGTGCCAGCAGCGATCTCAAACAGGTTTACGGGGCCAACGTCCTGACTTTC. V usage is TRBV28 and J usage is TRBJ2-6; D possibly corresponds to TRBD1 (5 bases). The CDR3 is 17 amino acids. From germline, CDR1 is MDHEN and CDR2 SYDVKM. The ends were cut back, 6 bases at V and 4 bases at J, with 19 bases in the middle.

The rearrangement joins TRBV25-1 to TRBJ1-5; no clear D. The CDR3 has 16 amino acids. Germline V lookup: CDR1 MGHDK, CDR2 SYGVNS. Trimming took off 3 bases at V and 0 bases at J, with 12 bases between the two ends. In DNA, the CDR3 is TGTGCCAGCAGTGATACCGGAGCCTATAGCAATCAGCCCCAGCATTTT. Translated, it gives CASSDTGAYSNQPQHF. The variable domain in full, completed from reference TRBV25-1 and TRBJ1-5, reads EADIYQTPRYLVIGTGKKITLECSQTMGHDKMYWYQQDPGMELHLIHYSYGVNSTEKGDLSSESTVSRIRTEHFPLTLESARPSHTSQYLCASSDTGAYSNQPQHFGDGTRLSIL.

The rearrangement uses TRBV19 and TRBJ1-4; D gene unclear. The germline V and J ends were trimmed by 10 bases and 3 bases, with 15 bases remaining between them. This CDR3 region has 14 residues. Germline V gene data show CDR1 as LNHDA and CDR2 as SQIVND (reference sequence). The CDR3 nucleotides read TGTGCCACCCGGTGGGCCGGGGCTAATGAAAAACTGTTTTTT. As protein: CATRWAGANEKLFF. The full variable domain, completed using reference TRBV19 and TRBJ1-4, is DGGITQSPKYLFRKEGQNVTLSCEQNLNHDAMYWYRQDPGQGLRLIYYSQIVNDFQKGDIAEGYSVSREKKESFPLTVTSAQKNPTAFYLCATRWAGANEKLFFGSGTQLSVL.

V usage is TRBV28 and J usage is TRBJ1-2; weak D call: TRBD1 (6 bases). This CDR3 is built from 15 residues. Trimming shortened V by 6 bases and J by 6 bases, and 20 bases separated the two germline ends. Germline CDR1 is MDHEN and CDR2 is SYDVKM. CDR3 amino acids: CASSPSNRVVHGYTF. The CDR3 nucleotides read TGTGCCAGCAGCCCTTCCAACAGGGTGGTACATGGCTACACCTTC.

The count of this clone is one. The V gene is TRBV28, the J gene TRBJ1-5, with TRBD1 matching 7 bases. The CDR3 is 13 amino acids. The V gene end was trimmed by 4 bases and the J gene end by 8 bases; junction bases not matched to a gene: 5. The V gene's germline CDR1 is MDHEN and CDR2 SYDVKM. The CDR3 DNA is TGTGCCAGCAGTTCGACAGGGCCCGAGCCCCAGCATTTT. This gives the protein CASSSTGPEPQHF.

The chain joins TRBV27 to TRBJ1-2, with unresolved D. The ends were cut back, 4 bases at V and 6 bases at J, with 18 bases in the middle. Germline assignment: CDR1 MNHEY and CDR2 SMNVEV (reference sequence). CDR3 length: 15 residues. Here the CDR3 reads CASSSRPGNPHGYTF. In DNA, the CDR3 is TGTGCCAGCAGTTCACGGCCCGGGAACCCCCATGGCTACACCTTC.

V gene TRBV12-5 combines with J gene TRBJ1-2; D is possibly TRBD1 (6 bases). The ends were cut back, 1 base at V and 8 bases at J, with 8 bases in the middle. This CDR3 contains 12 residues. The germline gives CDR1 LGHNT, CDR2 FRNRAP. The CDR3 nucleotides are TGTGCTAGTGGTTTGGACCAGGGGGGCTACACCTTC. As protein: CASGLDQGGYTF.

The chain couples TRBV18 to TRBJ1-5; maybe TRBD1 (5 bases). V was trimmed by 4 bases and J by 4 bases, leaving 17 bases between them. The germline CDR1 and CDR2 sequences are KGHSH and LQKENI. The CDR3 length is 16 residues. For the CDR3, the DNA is TGTGCCAGCTCACTAAGCGGAGGGGAAGGTAATCAGCCCCAGCATTTT. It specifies CASSLSGGEGNQPQHF.

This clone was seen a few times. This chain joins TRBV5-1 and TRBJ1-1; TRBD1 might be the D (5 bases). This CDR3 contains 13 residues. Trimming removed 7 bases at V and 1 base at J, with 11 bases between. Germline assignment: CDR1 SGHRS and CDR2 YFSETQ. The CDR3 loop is CASRADRNTEAFF. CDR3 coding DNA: TGCGCCAGCCGGGCTGACAGGAACACTGAAGCTTTCTTT.

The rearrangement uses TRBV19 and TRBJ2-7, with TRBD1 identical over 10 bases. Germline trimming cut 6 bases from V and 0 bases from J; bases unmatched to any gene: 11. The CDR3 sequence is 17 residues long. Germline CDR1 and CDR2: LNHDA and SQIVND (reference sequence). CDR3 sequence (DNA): TGTGCCAGTAGAGGAAGACCGGGACAGGGGTTCTCCTACGAGCAGTACTTC. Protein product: CASRGRPGQGFSYEQYF.

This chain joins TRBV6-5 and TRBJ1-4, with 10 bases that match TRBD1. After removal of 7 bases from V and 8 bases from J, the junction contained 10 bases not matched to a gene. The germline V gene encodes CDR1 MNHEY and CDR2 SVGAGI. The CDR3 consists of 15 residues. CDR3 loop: CASTRAGTGEEKLFF. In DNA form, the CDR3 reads TGTGCCAGCACCCGAGCCGGGACAGGGGAGGAAAAACTGTTTTTT.

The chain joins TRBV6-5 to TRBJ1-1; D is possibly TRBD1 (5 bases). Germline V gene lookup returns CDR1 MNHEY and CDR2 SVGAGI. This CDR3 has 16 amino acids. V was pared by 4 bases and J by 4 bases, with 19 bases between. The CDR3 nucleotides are TGTGCCAGCAGTTCGATGGGCGGTCCCGGGGGCACTGAAGCTTTCTTT. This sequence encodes CASSSMGGPGGTEAFF.

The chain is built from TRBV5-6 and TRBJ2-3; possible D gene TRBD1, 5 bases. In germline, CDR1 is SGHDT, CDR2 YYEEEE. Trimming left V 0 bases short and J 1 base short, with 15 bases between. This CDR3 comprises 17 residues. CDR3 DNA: TGTGCCAGCAGCTTGGGTGGTTGGGGCAGTGGCACAGATACGCAGTATTTT. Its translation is CASSLGGWGSGTDTQYF.

CDR3 region: CASSPLNTEAFF. The DNA for the CDR3 is TGTGCCAGCAGCCCGTTGAACACTGAAGCTTTCTTT. This chain links TRBV7-2 with TRBJ1-1; no reliable D call. The ends were cut back, 5 bases at V and 0 bases at J, with 4 bases in the middle. The germline gives CDR1 SGHTA, CDR2 FQGNSA. The CDR3 runs 12 residues.

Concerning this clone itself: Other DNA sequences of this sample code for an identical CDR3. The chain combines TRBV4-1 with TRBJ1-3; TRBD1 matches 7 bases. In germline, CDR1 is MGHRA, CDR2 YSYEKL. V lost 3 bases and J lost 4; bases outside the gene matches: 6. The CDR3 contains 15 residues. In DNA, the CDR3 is TGCGCCAGCAGCCAGGAAGGGACAGTGGGAAACACCATATATTTT. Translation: CASSQEGTVGNTIYF.

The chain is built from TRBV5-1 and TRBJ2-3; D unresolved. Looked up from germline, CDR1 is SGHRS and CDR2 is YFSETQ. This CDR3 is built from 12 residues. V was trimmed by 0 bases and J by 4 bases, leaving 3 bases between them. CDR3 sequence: CASSLAADTQYF. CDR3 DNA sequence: TGCGCCAGCAGCTTGGCGGCAGATACGCAGTATTTT. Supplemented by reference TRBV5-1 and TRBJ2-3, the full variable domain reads KAGVTQTPRYLIKTRGQQVTLSCSPISGHRSVSWYQQTPGQGLQFLFEYFSETQRNKGNFPGRFSGRQFSNSRSEMNVSTLELGDSALYLCASSLAADTQYFGPGTRLTVL.

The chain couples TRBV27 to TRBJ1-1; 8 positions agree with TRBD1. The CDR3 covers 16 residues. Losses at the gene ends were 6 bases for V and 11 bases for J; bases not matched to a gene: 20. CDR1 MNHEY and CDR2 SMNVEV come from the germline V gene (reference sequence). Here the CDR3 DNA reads TGTGCCAGCAGGGGAGGGTCAGGGGGCCTCCGGGGGGAGGCTTTCTTT. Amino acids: CASRGGSGGLRGEAFF.

Here the CDR3 DNA reads TGTGCCAGCAGCCCATGGTCGGGAGAGCAGTACTTC. This sequence encodes CASSPWSGEQYF. The chain links TRBV11-2 to TRBJ2-7; D perhaps matches TRBD2 (5 bases). The CDR3 is 12 residues long. V was shortened by 5 bases and J by 7 bases, with 12 bases between the two germline ends. Germline CDR1 reads SGHAT; CDR2 reads FQNNGV.

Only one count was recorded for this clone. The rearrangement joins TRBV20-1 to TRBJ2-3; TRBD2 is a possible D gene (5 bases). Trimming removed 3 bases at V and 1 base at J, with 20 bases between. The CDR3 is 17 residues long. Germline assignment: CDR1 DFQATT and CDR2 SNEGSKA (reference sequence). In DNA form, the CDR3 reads TGCAGTGCTAGTAAAGGCCCCCTCGGAGGTGGCACAGATACGCAGTATTTT. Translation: CSASKGPLGGGTDTQYF.

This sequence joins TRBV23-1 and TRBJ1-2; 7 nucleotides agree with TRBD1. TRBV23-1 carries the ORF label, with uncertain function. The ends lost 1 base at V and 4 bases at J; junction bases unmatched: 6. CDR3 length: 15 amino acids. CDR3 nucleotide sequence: TGCGCCAGCAGTCAATGGACAGGCCTACCCTATGGCTACACCTTC. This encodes CASSQWTGLPYGYTF.

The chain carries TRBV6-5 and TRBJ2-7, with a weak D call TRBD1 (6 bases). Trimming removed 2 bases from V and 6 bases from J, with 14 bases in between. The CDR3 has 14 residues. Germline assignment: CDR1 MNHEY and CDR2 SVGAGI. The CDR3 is CASSYKGGGREQYF. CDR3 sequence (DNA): TGTGCCAGCAGTTACAAAGGGGGTGGACGCGAGCAGTACTTC.

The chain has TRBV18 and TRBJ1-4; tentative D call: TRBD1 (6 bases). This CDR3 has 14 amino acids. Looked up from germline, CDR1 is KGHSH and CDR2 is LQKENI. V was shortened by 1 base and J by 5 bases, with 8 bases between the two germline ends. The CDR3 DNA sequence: TGTGCCAGCTCACCACAGAGGGGGAATGAAAAACTGTTTTTT. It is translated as CASSPQRGNEKLFF.

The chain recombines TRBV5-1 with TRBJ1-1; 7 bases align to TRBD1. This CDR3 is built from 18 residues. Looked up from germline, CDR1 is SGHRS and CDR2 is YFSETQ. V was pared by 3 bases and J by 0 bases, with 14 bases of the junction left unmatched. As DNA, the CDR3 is TGCGCCAGCAGCTCAGGGGGAAGGACGGCGACTATGAACACTGAAGCTTTCTTT. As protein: CASSSGGRTATMNTEAFF.

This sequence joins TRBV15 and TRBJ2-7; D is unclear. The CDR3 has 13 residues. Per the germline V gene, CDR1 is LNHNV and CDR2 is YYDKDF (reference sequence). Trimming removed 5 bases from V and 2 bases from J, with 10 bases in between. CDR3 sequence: CATSLYRAYEQYF. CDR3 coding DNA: TGTGCCACCAGCCTATATCGAGCCTACGAGCAGTACTTC.

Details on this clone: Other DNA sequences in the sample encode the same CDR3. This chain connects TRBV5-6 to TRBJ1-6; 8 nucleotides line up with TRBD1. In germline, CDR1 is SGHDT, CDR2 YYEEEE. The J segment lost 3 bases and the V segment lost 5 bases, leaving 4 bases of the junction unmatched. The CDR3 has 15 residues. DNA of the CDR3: TGTGCCAGCAGTTTCGGGACAGGCTATAATTCACCCCTCCACTTT. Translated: CASSFGTGYNSPLHF.